The T cell receptor beta chain described here comes from a study of early T cells in non-severe SARS-CoV-2 infection. This clonotype came up a few times. TCRdb fed the 5' RACE reads into MiXCR, producing one record per CDR3 protein. Here the sample spans approximately 63,000 distinct CDR3 sequences, approximately 6% being singletons. V was trimmed by 0 bases and J by 2 bases, leaving 8 bases between them. The CDR3 runs 14 residues. The V gene's germline CDR1 is LGHDT and CDR2 YNNKEL (reference sequence). The sequence was obtained from an adult who was a healthcare worker with PCR-confirmed SARS-CoV-2 infection or an uninfected control (not recorded which). This chain joins TRBV3-1 and TRBJ2-7; D call uncertain. The starting material was whole blood, obtained at baseline. The CDR3 nucleotides read TGTGCCAGCAGCCAAGATGGCCAAGCCTACGAGCAGTACTTC. Its protein product is CASSQDGQAYEQYF.